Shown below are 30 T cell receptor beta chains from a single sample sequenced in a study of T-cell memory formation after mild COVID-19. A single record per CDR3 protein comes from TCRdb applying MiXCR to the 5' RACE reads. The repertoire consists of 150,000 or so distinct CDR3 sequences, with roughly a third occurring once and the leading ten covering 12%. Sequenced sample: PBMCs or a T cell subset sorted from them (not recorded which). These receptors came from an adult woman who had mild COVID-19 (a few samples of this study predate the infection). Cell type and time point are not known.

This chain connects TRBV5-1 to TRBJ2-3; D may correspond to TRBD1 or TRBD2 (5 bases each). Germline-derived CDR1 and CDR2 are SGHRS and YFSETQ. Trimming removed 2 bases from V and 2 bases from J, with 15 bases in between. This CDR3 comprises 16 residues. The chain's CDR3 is CASSLGTLSLTDTQYF. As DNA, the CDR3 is TGCGCCAGCAGCTTAGGGACGCTCTCGCTCACAGATACGCAGTATTTT. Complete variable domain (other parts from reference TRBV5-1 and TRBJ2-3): KAGVTQTPRYLIKTRGQQVTLSCSPISGHRSVSWYQQTPGQGLQFLFEYFSETQRNKGNFPGRFSGRQFSNSRSEMNVSTLELGDSALYLCASSLGTLSLTDTQYFGPGTRLTVL.

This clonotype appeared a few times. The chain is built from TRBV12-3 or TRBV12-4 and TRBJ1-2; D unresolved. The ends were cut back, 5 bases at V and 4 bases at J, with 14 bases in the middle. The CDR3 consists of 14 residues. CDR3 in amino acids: CASSLGRGGYGYTF. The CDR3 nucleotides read TGTGCCAGCAGTCTCGGACGGGGAGGCTATGGCTACACCTTC.

CDR3: CASSLGWEAGEQFF. CDR3 nucleotides: TGTGCCAGCAGCTTAGGATGGGAGGCGGGTGAGCAGTTCTTC. The gene calls are TRBV7-3 and TRBJ2-1; D may be TRBD2 (6 bases). Germline V gives CDR1 SGHTA, CDR2 FQGTGA. CDR3 size: 14 residues. V lost 2 bases to trimming and J lost 9 bases, with 14 bases between them. Together with reference TRBV7-3 and TRBJ2-1, the CDR3 gives the full variable domain: GAGVSQTPSNKVTEKGKYVELRCDPISGHTALYWYRQSLGQGPEFLIYFQGTGAADDSGLPNDRFFAVRPEGSVSTLKIQRTERGDSAVYLCASSLGWEAGEQFFGPGTRLTVL.

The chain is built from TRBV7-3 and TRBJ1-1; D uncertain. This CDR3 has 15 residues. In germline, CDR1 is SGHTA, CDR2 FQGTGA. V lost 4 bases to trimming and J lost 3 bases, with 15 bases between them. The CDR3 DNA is TGTGCCAGCAGCTCAAACCCCGGACCTTACACTGAAGCTTTCTTT. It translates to CASSSNPGPYTEAFF.

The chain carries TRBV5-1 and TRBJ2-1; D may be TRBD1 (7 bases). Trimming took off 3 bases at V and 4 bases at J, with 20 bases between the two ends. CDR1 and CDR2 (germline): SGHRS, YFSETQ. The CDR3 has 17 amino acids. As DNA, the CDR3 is TGCGCCAGCAGCTGGGGGGACCGGGACAGTTATTACAATGAGCAGTTCTTC. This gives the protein CASSWGDRDSYYNEQFF.

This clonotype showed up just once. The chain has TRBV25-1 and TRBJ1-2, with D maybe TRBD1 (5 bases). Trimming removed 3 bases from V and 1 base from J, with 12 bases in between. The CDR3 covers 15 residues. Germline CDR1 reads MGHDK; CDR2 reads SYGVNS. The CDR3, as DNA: TGTGCCAGCAGTGACTGGGACCCCTATAACTATGGCTACACCTTC. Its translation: CASSDWDPYNYGYTF.

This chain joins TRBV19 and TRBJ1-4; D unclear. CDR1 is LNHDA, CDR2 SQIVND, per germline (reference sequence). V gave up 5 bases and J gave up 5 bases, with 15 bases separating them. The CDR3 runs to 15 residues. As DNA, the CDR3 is TGTGCCAGTAGTGTCGAACTCGGGATCAATGAAAAACTGTTTTTT. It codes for CASSVELGINEKLFF. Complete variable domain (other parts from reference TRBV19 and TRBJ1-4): DGGITQSPKYLFRKEGQNVTLSCEQNLNHDAMYWYRQDPGQGLRLIYYSQIVNDFQKGDIAEGYSVSREKKESFPLTVTSAQKNPTAFYLCASSVELGINEKLFFGSGTQLSVL.

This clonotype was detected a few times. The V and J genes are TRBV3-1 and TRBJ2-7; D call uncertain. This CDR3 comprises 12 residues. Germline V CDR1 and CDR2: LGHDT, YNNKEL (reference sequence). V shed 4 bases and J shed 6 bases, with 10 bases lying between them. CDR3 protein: CASSLLRREQYF. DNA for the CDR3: TGTGCCAGCAGCCTACTAAGGCGCGAGCAGTACTTC.

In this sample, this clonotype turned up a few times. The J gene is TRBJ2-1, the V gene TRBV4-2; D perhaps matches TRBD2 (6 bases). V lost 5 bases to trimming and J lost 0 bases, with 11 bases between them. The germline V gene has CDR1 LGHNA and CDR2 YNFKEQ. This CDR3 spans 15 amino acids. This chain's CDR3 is CASSGSGSSYNEQFF. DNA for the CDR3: TGTGCCAGCAGCGGTAGCGGAAGCTCCTACAATGAGCAGTTCTTC.

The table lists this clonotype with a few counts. The CDR3 DNA reads as TGTGCCAGCAGCCAAGGAGCCGGGGTGGACTATGGCTACACCTTC. It codes for CASSQGAGVDYGYTF. The rearrangement joins TRBV4-2 to TRBJ1-2; D is undetermined. V was cut by 1 base and J by 3 bases, with 12 bases left in between. CDR1 is LGHNA and CDR2 is YNFKEQ in the germline V gene. The CDR3 length is 15 residues.

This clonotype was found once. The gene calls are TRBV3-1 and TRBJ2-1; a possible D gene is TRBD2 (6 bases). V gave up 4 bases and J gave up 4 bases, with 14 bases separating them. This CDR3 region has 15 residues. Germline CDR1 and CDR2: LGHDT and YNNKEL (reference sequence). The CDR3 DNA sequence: TGTGCCAGCAGCCGCCGCTTAGCGGAATACAATGAGCAGTTCTTC. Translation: CASSRRLAEYNEQFF.

CDR3 loop: CASSLGVGGTANIQYF. The CDR3 DNA reads TGTGCCAGCAGCTTAGGAGTAGGGGGGACGGCAAACATTCAGTACTTC. V gene TRBV7-9 combines with J gene TRBJ2-4, with D perhaps matching TRBD1 or TRBD2 (6 bases each). The CDR3 spans 16 residues. The V end was cut by 1 base, the J end by 6 bases, with 16 bases between. Per germline, CDR1 SEHNR and CDR2 FQNEAQ (reference sequence).

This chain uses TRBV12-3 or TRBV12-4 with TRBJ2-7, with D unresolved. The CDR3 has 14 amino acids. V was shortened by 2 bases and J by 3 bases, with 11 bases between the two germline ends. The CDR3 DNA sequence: TGTGCCAGCAGTTTATTCCAGTCCAACTACGAGCAGTACTTC. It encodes CASSLFQSNYEQYF.

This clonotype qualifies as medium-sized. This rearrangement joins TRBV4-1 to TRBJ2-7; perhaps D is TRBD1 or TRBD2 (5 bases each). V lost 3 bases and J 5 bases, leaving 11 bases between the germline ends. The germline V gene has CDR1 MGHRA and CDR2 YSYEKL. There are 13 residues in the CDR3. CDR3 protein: CASSHPGTHEQYF. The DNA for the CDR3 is TGCGCCAGCAGCCACCCCGGGACCCACGAGCAGTACTTC.

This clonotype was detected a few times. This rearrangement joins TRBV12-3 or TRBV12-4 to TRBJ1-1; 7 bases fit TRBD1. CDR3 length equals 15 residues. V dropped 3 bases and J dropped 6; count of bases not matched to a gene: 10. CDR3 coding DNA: TGTGCCAGCAGTTTTGGTGGGACAGCTCTATCTGAAGCTTTCTTT. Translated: CASSFGGTALSEAFF.

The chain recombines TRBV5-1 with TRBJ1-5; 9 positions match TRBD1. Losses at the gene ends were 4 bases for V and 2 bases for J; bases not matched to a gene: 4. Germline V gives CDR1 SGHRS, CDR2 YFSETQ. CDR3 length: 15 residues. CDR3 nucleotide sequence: TGCGCCAGCAGCACTACAGGGGGCGGCAATCAGCCCCAGCATTTT. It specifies CASSTTGGGNQPQHF.

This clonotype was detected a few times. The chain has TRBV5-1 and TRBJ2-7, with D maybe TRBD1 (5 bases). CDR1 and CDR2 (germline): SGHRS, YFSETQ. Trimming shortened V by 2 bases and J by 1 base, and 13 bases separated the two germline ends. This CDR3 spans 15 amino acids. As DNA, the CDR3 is TGCGCCAGCAGCTTCACCGACAGTAGGTCCTACGAGCAGTACTTC. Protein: CASSFTDSRSYEQYF.

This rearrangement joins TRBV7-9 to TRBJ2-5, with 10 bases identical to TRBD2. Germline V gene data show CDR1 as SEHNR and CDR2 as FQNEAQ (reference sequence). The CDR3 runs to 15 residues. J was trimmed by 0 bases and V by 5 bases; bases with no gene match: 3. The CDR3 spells CASSKLAGNQETQYF. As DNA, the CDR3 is TGTGCCAGCAGCAAACTAGCGGGGAACCAAGAGACCCAGTACTTC.

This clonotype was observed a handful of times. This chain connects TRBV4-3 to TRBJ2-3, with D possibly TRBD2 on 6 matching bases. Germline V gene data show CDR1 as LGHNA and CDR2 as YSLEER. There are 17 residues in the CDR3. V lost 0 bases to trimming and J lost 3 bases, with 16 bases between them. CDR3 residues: CASSQDGRTGSTDTQYF. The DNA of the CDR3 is TGCGCCAGCAGCCAAGATGGGAGGACGGGATCGACAGATACGCAGTATTTT.

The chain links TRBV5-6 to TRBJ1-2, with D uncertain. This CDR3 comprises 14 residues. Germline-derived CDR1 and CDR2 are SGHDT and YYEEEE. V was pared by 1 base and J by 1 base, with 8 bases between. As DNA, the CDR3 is TGTGCCAGCAGCTTGAGTCCAGATAACTATGGCTACACCTTC. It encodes CASSLSPDNYGYTF.

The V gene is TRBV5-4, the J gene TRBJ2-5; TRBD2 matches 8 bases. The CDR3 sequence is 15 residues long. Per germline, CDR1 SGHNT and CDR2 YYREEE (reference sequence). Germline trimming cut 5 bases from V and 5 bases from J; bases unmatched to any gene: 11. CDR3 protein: CASRGGGTGIETQYF. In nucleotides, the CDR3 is TGTGCCAGCAGGGGCGGGGGGACCGGCATTGAGACCCAGTACTTC.

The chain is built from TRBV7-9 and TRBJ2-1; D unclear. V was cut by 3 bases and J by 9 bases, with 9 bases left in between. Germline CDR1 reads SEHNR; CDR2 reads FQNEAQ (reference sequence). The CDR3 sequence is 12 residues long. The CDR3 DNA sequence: TGTGCCAGCAGCTTGCCGGTTGGTGAGCAGTTCTTC. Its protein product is CASSLPVGEQFF. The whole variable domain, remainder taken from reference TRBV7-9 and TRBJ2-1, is DTGVSQNPRHKITKRGQNVTFRCDPISEHNRLYWYRQTLGQGPEFLTYFQNEAQLEKSRLLSDRFSAERPKGSFSTLEIQRTEQGDSAMYLCASSLPVGEQFFGPGTRLTVL.

In nucleotides, the CDR3 is TGTGCCATCAGCCGAGAAGCGGGAGCGGTCGAGCAGTACTTC. Its protein is CAISREAGAVEQYF. The rearrangement links TRBV10-3 to TRBJ2-7, with 8 bases that match TRBD2. Germline loops: CDR1 ENHRY, CDR2 SYGVKD. There are 14 residues in the CDR3. J lost 6 bases, V lost 6 bases, and 10 bases had no gene match.

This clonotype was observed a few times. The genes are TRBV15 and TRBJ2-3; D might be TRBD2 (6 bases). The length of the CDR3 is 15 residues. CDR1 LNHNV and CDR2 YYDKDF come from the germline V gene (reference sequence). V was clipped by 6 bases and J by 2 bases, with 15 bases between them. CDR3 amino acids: CATSLSGGTTDTQYF. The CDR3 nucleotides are TGTGCCACCAGTCTCTCTGGCGGGACCACAGATACGCAGTATTTT.

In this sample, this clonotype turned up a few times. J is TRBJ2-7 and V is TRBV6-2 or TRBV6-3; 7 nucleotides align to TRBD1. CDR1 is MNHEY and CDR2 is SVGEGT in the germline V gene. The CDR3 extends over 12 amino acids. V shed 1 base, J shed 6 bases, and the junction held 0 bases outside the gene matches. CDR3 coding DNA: TGTGCCAGCAGTTACTACAGGGGCGAGCAGTACTTC. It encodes CASSYYRGEQYF.

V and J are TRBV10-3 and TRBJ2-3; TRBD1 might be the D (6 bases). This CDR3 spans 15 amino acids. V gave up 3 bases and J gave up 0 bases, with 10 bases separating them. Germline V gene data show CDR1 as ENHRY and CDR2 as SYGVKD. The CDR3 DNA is TGTGCCATCAGTGATTTGGGGGCTAGCACAGATACGCAGTATTTT. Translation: CAISDLGASTDTQYF.

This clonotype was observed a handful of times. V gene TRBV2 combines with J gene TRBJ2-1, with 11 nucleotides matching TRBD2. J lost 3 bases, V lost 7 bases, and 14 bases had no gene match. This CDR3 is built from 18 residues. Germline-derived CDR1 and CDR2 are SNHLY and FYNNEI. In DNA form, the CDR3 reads TGTGCCAGCACCTTATCTCGGGATGGGACTAGCGGCTACAATGAGCAGTTCTTC. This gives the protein CASTLSRDGTSGYNEQFF.

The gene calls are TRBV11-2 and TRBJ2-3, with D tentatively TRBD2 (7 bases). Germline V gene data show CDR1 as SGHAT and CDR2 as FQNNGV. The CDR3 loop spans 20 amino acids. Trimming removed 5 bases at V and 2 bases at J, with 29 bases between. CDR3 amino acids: CASSKASIQFWRGPTDTQYF. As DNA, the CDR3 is TGTGCCAGCAGCAAGGCGAGCATTCAATTCTGGCGGGGGCCCACAGATACGCAGTATTTT.

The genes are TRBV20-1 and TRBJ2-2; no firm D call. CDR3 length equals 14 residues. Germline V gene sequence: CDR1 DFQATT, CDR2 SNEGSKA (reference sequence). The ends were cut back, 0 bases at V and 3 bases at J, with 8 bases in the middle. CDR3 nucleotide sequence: TGCAGTGCTAGAGATCGTCTTTACACCGGGGAGCTGTTTTTT. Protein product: CSARDRLYTGELFF.

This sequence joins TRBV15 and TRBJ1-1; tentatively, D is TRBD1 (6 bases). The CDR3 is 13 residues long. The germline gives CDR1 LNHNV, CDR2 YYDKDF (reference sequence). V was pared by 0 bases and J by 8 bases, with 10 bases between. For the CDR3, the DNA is TGTGCCACCAGCAGAGAAGTCGGGACAGAAGCTTTCTTT. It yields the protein CATSREVGTEAFF.